These T cell receptor beta chains were read from a single sample in a study of blood T cell repertoires in COVID-19. Sequencing was performed with immunoSEQ multiplex PCR; in TCRdb, only in-frame clones are kept and a portion is missing. The table includes about 310,000 clones, about 91% detected once. Input material: PBMCs or T cells enriched from blood (not recorded which). The receptors shown here come from a woman between 40 and 55 years old who had recovered from COVID-19. Each CDR3 is given with its conserved first and last residue. D genes are given only for firm matches. Expanded clones are given a class, and other clones once, few, many or no size at all.

v_gene	abundance	j_gene	d_gene	CDR3nt	CDR3aa
TRBV2	once	TRBJ2-3	TRBD2	TGTGCCAGCACCAGAAAGGTGGGACTAGCGGGAGGTACGCAGTATTTT	CASTRKVGLAGGTQYF
TRBV3-1/TRBV3-2	.	TRBJ2-3	.	TGTGCCAGCAGCCAAGAACCCCCCTTAGGAGTAGCGTTT	CASSQEPPLGVAF
TRBV6-2/TRBV6-3	.	TRBJ2-3	TRBD2	TGTGCCAGCAGCAGGCGGGAGACCGTCACAGATACGCAGTATTTT	CASSRRETVTDTQYF
TRBV9	.	TRBJ2-1	.	TGTGCCAGCAGCGTAGTACAGGGATTACAAGGTGAGCAGTTCTTC	CASSVVQGLQGEQFF
TRBV27	.	TRBJ2-7	.	TGTGCCAGCAGTTGGGACTTGAAGGGATACGAGCAGTACTTC	CASSWDLKGYEQYF
TRBV6-4	.	TRBJ1-1	.	TGTGCCAGCAGTGTTGACTTGAACACTGAAGCTTTCTTT	CASSVDLNTEAFF
TRBV2	.	TRBJ2-3	TRBD2	TGTGCCAGCAGACTGGGACTAGCGGGGGGGACGGTAGATACGCAGTATTTT	CASRLGLAGGTVDTQYF
TRBV9	.	TRBJ2-6	.	TGTGCCAGCAGCGACGGGGGCGCGGGAGTTCTCTCTGGGGCCAACGTCCTGACTTTC	CASSDGGAGVLSGANVLTF
TRBV7-6	.	TRBJ2-1	TRBD2	TGTGCCAGCAGCTTAGGACTAGCCAATGAGCAGTTCTTC	CASSLGLANEQFF
TRBV5-4	.	TRBJ2-5	TRBD1	TGTGCCAGCAGTTATGGGACAGGCCAAGAGACCCAGTACTTC	CASSYGTGQETQYF
TRBV7-9	.	TRBJ1-2	.	TGTGCCAGCAGCTTAGAACTGAGAGGCTACACCTTC	CASSLELRGYTF
TRBV3-1/TRBV3-2	.	TRBJ1-5	.	TGTGCCAGCAGCCAAGGGGGCCTGGCAGGCGGAAGCAATCAGCCCCAGCATTTT	CASSQGGLAGGSNQPQHF
TRBV11-3	.	TRBJ1-1	TRBD1	TGTGCCAGCAGCACCGGACAGGGATGGGACACTGAAGCTTTCTTT	CASSTGQGWDTEAFF
TRBV19	.	TRBJ2-1	.	TGTGCCAGTAGCCCCTTTGTGGCAGGGAATGACGAGCAGTTCTTC	CASSPFVAGNDEQFF
TRBV5-1	.	TRBJ1-1	.	TGCGCCAGCAGCTTGGAAGGACAGCTAAACACTGAAGCTTTCTTT	CASSLEGQLNTEAFF